This T cell receptor (beta chain) was profiled in a study of tumor-infiltrating lymphocytes in oesophageal squamous cell carcinoma. This clonotype was seen repeatedly, ten times or more. CDR1 and CDR2 from the germline V gene are SGHTA and FQGNSA. The CDR3 contains 12 residues. TCRdb ran MiXCR on the PCR reads and lists one entry per CDR3 protein. The sample consists of 10,000 or so distinct CDR3 sequences, 58% of them appearing once. The receptor was isolated from a female donor with esophageal squamous cell carcinoma. The material sequenced was esophageal tumor tissue. The chain joins TRBV7-2 to TRBJ2-5, with D uncertain. The J call is in doubt because the DNA end fits TRBJ2-7 better. The CDR3 DNA reads as TGTGCCAGCAGCTTAGTTAGGTACGAGCAGTACTTC. This encodes CASSLVRYEQYF.